This passage covers 6 T cell receptor beta chains from one sample sequenced in a study of T cells in tuberculosis. Cells were sorted from thawed PBMC rested overnight and stained with GMM-loaded CD1B tetramer, viability dye and anti-CD3. C32 glucose monomycolate from Rhodococcus equi was loaded onto the CD1B tetramers. Clones were sequenced by immunoSEQ multiplex PCR, and TCRdb holds only the in-frame ones, with some missing. The table includes approximately 88,000 clones, approximately 91% detected once. Material for sequencing was CD1b-GMM tetramer-negative cells sorted from PBMCs. Receptors originate from an adult woman with latent tuberculosis.

This chain uses TRBV7-2 with TRBJ2-3, with TRBD1 identical over 9 bases. This CDR3 has 13 residues. CDR1 and CDR2 from the germline V gene are SGHTA and FQGNSA. V lost 5 bases to trimming and J lost 7 bases; unmatched junction nucleotides: 4. The CDR3 DNA is TGTGCCAGCAGCCCAGGACAGGGGTATACGCAGTATTTT. It encodes CASSPGQGYTQYF.

J is TRBJ1-1 and V is TRBV27; possible D gene TRBD1, 6 bases. The V gene lost 6 bases and the J gene lost 0 bases, with 11 bases spanning the gap. This CDR3 spans 14 amino acids. Germline CDR1 and CDR2: MNHEY and SMNVEV (reference sequence). In DNA form, the CDR3 reads TGTGCCAGCAGGTTACAGGGTATGAACACTGAAGCTTTCTTT. This encodes CASRLQGMNTEAFF.

The chain carries TRBV19 and TRBJ1-2, with 7 bases that match TRBD1. The CDR3 sequence is 14 residues long. V lost 6 bases, J lost 5 bases, and 9 bases stayed unmatched. CDR1 is LNHDA and CDR2 is SQIVND in the germline V gene (reference sequence). The chain's CDR3 is CASRETDRRYGYTF. The CDR3 region has the DNA TGTGCCAGTAGGGAAACGGACAGGAGGTATGGCTACACCTTC.

The chain is built from TRBV7-8 and TRBJ1-2, with 8 bases lining up with TRBD1. In germline, CDR1 is SGHVS, CDR2 FQNEAQ. Losses at the gene ends were 5 bases for V and 3 bases for J; bases not matched to a gene: 5. The CDR3 has 14 residues. The CDR3 DNA reads TGTGCCAGCAGCGACGACAGGGGCTACTATGGCTACACCTTC. Its translation is CASSDDRGYYGYTF. Full variable domain (outside the CDR3, taken from reference TRBV7-8 and TRBJ1-2): GAGVSQSPRYKVAKRGQDVALRCDPISGHVSLFWYQQALGQGPEFLTYFQNEAQLDKSGLPSDRFFAERPEGSVSTLKIQRTQQEDSAVYLCASSDDRGYYGYTFGSGTRLTVV.

This chain uses TRBV5-1 with TRBJ2-1; a possible D gene is TRBD1 (8 bases). Trimming pared 4 bases from V and 2 bases from J, leaving 13 bases between. This CDR3 contains 15 residues. The germline V gene encodes CDR1 SGHRS and CDR2 YFSETQ. The CDR3 DNA reads as TGCGCCAGCAGCGGAACAGGGGGGGCCTACAATGAGCAGTTCTTC. Its translation: CASSGTGGAYNEQFF.

The chain is built from TRBV28 and TRBJ2-1; D is perhaps TRBD1 (6 bases). The CDR3 has 14 residues. V gave up 6 bases and J gave up 3 bases, with 12 bases separating them. Germline V CDR1 and CDR2: MDHEN, SYDVKM. The CDR3 DNA reads as TGTGCCAGCAGGCCTCGACAGGACTACAATGAGCAGTTCTTC. Encoded protein: CASRPRQDYNEQFF.